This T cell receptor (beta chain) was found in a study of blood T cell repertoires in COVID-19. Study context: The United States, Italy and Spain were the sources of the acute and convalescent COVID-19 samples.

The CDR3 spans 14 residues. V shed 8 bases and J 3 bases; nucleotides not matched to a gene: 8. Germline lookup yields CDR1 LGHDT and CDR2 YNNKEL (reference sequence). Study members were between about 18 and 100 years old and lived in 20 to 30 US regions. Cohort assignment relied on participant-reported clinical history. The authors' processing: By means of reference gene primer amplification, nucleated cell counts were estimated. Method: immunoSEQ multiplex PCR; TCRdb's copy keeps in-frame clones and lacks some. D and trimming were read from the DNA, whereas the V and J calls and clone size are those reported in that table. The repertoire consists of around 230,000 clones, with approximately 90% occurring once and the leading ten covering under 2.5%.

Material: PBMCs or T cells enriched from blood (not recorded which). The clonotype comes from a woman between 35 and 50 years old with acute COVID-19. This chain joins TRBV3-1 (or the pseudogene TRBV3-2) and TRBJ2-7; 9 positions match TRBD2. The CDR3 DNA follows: TGTGCCAGCGGGCGGGAGGGCGTAATCTACGAGCAGTACGTC. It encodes CASGREGVIYEQYV.